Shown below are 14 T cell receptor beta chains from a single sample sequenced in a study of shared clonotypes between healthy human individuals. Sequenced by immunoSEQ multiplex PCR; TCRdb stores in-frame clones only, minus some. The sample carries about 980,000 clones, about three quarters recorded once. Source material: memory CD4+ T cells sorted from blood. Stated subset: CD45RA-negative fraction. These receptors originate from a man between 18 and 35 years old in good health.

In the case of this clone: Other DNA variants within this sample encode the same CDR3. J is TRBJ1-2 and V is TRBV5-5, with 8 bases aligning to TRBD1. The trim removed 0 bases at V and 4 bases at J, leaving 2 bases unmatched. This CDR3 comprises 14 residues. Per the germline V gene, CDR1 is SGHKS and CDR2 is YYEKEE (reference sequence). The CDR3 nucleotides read TGTGCCAGCAGCTTGGGGACAGGGCCCTATGGCTACACCTTC. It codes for CASSLGTGPYGYTF.

The CDR3 DNA is TGCGCCAGCAGCTTGGTGGCAGGGGATAAGGAAAAACTGTTTTTT. Translation gives CASSLVAGDKEKLFF. J is TRBJ1-4 and V is TRBV5-1; D is perhaps TRBD1 (6 bases). V lost 0 bases to trimming and J lost 8 bases, with 14 bases between them. CDR3 size: 15 residues. CDR1 SGHRS and CDR2 YFSETQ come from the germline V gene.

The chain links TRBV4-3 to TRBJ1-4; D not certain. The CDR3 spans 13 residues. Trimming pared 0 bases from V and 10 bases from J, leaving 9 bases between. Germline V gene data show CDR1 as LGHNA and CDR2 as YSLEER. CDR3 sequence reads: CASSQDRGVKLFF. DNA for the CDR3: TGCGCCAGCAGCCAAGACCGAGGCGTAAAACTGTTTTTT.

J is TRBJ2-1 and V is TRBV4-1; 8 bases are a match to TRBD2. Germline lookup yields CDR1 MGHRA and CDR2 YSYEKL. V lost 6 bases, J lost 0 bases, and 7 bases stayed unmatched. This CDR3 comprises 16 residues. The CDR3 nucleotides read TGCGCCAGCAGTCTAGCGGGTTTAAGCTCCTACAATGAGCAGTTCTTC. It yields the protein CASSLAGLSSYNEQFF.

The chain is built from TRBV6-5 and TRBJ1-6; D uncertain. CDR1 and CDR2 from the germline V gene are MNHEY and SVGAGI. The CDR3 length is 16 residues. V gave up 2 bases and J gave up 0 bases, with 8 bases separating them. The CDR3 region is CASSYGLTSYNSPLHF. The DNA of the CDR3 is TGTGCCAGCAGTTACGGCTTGACCTCCTATAATTCACCCCTCCACTTT.

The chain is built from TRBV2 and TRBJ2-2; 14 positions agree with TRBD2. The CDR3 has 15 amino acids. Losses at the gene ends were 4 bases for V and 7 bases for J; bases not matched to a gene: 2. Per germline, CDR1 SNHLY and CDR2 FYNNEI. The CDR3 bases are TGTGCCAGCAGTGCGACTAGCGGGAGGGTCGGGGAGCTGTTTTTT. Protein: CASSATSGRVGELFF. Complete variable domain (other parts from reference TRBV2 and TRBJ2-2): EPEVTQTPSHQVTQMGQEVILRCVPISNHLYFYWYRQILGQKVEFLVSFYNNEISEKSEIFDDQFSVERPDGSNFTLKIRSTKLEDSAMYFCASSATSGRVGELFFGEGSRLTVL.

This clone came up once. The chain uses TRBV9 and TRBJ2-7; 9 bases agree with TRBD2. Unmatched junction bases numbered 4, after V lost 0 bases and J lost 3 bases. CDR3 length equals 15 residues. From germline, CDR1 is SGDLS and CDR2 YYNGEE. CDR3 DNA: TGTGCCAGCAGCGTAGACGGTAGCGGGAGCTACGAGCAGTACTTC. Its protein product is CASSVDGSGSYEQYF.

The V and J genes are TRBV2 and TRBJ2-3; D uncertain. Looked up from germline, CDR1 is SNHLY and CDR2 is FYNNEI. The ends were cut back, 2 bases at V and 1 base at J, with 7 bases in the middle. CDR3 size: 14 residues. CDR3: CASSESRRTDTQYF. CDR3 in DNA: TGTGCCAGCAGTGAAAGTAGGCGCACAGATACGCAGTATTTT.

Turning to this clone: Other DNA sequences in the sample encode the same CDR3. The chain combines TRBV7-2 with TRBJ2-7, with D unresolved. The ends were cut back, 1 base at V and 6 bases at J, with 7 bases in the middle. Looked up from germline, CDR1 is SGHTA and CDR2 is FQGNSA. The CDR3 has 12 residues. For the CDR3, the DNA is TGTGCCAGCAGCTTAGATTTTGGCGAGCAGTACTTC. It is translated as CASSLDFGEQYF.

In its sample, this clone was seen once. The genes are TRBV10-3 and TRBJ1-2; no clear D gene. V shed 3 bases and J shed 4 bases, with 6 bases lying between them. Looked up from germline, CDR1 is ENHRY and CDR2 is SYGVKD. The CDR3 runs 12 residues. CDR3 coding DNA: TGTGCCATCAGTGAAGACGGCTATGGCTACACCTTC. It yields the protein CAISEDGYGYTF.

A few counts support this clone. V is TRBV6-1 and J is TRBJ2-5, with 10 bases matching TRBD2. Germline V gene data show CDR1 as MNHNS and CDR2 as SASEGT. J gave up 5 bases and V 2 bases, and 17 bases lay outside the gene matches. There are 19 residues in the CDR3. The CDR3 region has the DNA TGTGCCAGCAGTGAAATGGGGGTAGCGGGAGGTCTTATGGGTGAGACCCAGTACTTC. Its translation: CASSEMGVAGGLMGETQYF.

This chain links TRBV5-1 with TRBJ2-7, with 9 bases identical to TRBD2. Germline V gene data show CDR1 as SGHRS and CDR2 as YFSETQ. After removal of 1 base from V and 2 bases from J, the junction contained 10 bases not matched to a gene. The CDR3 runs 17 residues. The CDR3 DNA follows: TGCGCCAGCAGCTTGCGGCCAGCGGGAGGTTCCACCTACGAGCAGTACTTC. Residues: CASSLRPAGGSTYEQYF.

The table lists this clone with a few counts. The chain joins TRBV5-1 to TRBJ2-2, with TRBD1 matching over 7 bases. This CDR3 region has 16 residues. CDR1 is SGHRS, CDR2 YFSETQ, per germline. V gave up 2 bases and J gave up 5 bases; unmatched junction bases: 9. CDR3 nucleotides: TGCGCCAGCAGCTTCCAGGGGGTCGGGTTGACCGGGGAGCTGTTTTTT. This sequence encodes CASSFQGVGLTGELFF.

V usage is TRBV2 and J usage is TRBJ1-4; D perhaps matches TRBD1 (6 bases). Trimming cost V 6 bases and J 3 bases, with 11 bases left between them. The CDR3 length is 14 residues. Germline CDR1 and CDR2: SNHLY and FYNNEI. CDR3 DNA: TGTGCCAGCAGGGCGACAGGAGCTAATGAAAAACTGTTTTTT. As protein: CASRATGANEKLFF.